Sequencing of this TCR beta chain was carried out in a study of cytomegalovirus exposure and HLA in healthy donors. The overall study: From HLA-typed donors, an early data release held about 92 million unique TCRs. Findings of the study overall: The study put 150 to 200 TCR beta chains on its list as cytomegalovirus-associated. Prior analysis indicated that the majority of TCR beta V segments exhibited productivity approximately 87% or approximately 30% of the time.

The table lists this clone with a few counts. Its antigen is undetermined. It was healthy bone marrow donors who served as donors. V lost 5 bases and J 5 bases, leaving 16 bases between the germline ends. Germline assignment: CDR1 SNHLY and CDR2 FYNNEI. The CDR3 is 14 amino acids. The PCR ran on 60 Vbeta and 13 Jbeta primers. Only in-frame clones appear in the TCRdb table, and some are missing; sequencing was by immunoSEQ multiplex PCR. The data contain under 250,000 clones, around 80% of them singletons. The sequenced sample consisted of PBMCs. This chain connects TRBV2 to TRBJ2-7; tentative D call: TRBD1 (6 bases). The receptor was isolated from a boy younger than 10 in good health and CMV-seronegative. CDR3 sequence reads: CASSTRTVGHEQYF. The CDR3 DNA sequence: TGTGCCAGCAGTACCCGGACAGTGGGCCACGAGCAGTACTTC.